The rows below give T cell receptor beta chains drawn from one sample of a study of cytotoxic CD8 clonotypes in ibrutinib-treated CLL. Here immunoSEQ multiplex PCR was the method, and the copy in TCRdb shows in-frame clones only, minus some. This table has roughly 200,000 clones, about four fifths appearing once. Material: PBMCs, obtained after 12 months of ibrutinib treatment. These receptors were obtained from a human donor with chronic lymphocytic leukemia. The CDR3 runs from the conserved cysteine through the conserved F or W. The D gene is left open where the match is weak. A clone size is listed for some rows: how often the clone was seen (once, few, many), or a class if it is expanded.

-	TRBV7-8	TRBJ1-1	-	TGTGCCAGCAGCTTAGTCGCCCCAGGGGCGACGAACACTGAAGCTTTCTTT	CASSLVAPGATNTEAFF
TRBD2	TRBV7-8	TRBJ2-3	few	TGTGCCAGCAGCCCCGGGACTACCCACACAGATACGCAGTATTTT	CASSPGTTHTDTQYF
-	TRBV6-1	TRBJ2-1	-	TGTGCCAGCAGGGGGTACTACAATGAGCAGTTCTTC	CASRGYYNEQFF
-	TRBV13	TRBJ1-2	-	TGTGCCAGCAGTTCCCCTGGTGGGGTCGGCTACACCTTC	CASSSPGGVGYTF
-	TRBV5-1	TRBJ2-5	-	TGCGCCAGCAGCTTGGAGCATCCCCAAGAGACCCAGTACTTC	CASSLEHPQETQYF
-	TRBV6-6	TRBJ1-2	-	TGTGCCAGCAGTAGACAGGATAACTATGGCTACACCTTC	CASSRQDNYGYTF
-	TRBV10-1	TRBJ2-7	-	TGCGCCAGCAGTGAGTCAGGTACTAGCTTAAGCGAGCAGTACTTC	CASSESGTSLSEQYF
TRBD2	TRBV4-2	TRBJ2-5	-	TGTGCCAGCAGCCAAGTGGTGTCCAGCGGGAGGACAGAGACCCAGTACTTC	CASSQVVSSGRTETQYF
-	TRBV6-1	TRBJ1-2	-	TGTGCCAGCACCTCGACAGTCCCCTATGGCTACACCTTC	CASTSTVPYGYTF
TRBD1	TRBV19	TRBJ1-2	-	TGTGCCAGTAGTGAACGCCTACAGGGGAGCTATGGCTACACCTTC	CASSERLQGSYGYTF
TRBD1	TRBV11-2	TRBJ1-3	-	TGTGCCAGCAGCTTAACATTTGGACAGGATTCTGGAAACACCATATATTTT	CASSLTFGQDSGNTIYF
-	TRBV7-3	TRBJ2-7	once	TGTGCCAGCAGCTTGTTAGGAGGGGCCCCCTACGAGCAGTACTTC	CASSLLGGAPYEQYF
TRBD1	TRBV28	TRBJ2-5	-	TGTGCCAGCAGTCCTGGGGGGCGGACAGGGCTAGAGACCCAGTACTTC	CASSPGGRTGLETQYF
-	TRBV28	TRBJ2-7	-	TGTGCCAGCCGGGTAGGCCTGGGATACGAGCAGTACTTC	CASRVGLGYEQYF
-	TRBV5-6	TRBJ2-7	-	TGTGCCAGCAGCTCCTTAGGGGGGCTCACCTACGAGCAGTACTTC	CASSSLGGLTYEQYF
-	TRBV27	TRBJ2-7	-	TGTGCCAGCAGTCCCCTGGGCCCCGCCCAATACTACGAGCAGTACTTC	CASSPLGPAQYYEQYF
-	TRBV18	TRBJ1-1	-	TGTGCCAGCTCACCATTTACAGGTCGGGGTGGGACTGAAGCTTTCTTT	CASSPFTGRGGTEAFF
-	TRBV28	TRBJ1-2	-	TGTGCCAGCAGTTTGTTCGGTTCAAACCCTAACTATGGCTACACCTTC	CASSLFGSNPNYGYTF
-	TRBV6-1	TRBJ1-5	once	TGTGCCAGCGCACTCACCGGTGGCAATCAGCCCCAGCATTTT	CASALTGGNQPQHF
TRBD2	TRBV6-1	TRBJ2-3	-	TGTGCCAGCAGGCTAGCGGGCACAGATACGCAGTATTTT	CASRLAGTDTQYF
TRBD1	TRBV6-1	TRBJ1-2	-	TGTGCCAGCAGCTCCGGACAGGGAGGGTATGGCTACACCTTC	CASSSGQGGYGYTF
TRBD1	TRBV4-2	TRBJ1-5	-	TGTGCCAGCAGCCCCAGCCCTTTGGGACAGCTAAAAAATCAGCCCCAGCATTTT	CASSPSPLGQLKNQPQHF
-	TRBV27	TRBJ2-3	-	TGTGCCAGCAGCTTAGACACCACAGATACGCAGTATTTT	CASSLDTTDTQYF
TRBD2	TRBV18	TRBJ2-1	-	TGTGCCAGCTCACCAAACTCGGGAGGTGGGAATGAGCAGTTCTTC	CASSPNSGGGNEQFF
TRBD1	TRBV2	TRBJ1-4	-	TGTGCCAGCAGTCCTTTGACAGGGGGCGATGAAAAACTGTTTTTT	CASSPLTGGDEKLFF
-	TRBV28	TRBJ1-2	once	TGTGCCAGCAGGCCCCAGGTGCGTCGGGATGGCTACACCTTC	CASRPQVRRDGYTF
-	TRBV28	TRBJ2-3	-	TGTGCCAGCTACTCGGTGGGTTGGGGTAGCACAGATACGCAGTATTTT	CASYSVGWGSTDTQYF
TRBD1	TRBV10-2	TRBJ2-6	few	TGCGCCAGCAGCGCGGGACAGGGGGCGCCTGGGGCCAACGTCCTGACTTTC	CASSAGQGAPGANVLTF